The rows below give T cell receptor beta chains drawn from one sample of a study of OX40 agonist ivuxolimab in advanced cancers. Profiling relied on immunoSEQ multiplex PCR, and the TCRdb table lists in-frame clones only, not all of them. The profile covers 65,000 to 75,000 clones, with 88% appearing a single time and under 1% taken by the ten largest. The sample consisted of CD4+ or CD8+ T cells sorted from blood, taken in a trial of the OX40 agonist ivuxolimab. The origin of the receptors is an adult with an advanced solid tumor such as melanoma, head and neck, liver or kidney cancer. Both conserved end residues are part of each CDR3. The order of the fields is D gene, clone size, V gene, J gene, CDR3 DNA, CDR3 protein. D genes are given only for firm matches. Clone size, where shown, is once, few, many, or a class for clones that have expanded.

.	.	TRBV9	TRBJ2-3	TGTGCCAGCAGCGTGACAGGAACGAGCACAGATACGCAGTATTTT	CASSVTGTSTDTQYF
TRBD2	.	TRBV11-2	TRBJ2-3	TGTGCCAGCAGCTTAGTCGTGCTAGCGGGAGGGTTTACAGATACGCAGTATTTT	CASSLVVLAGGFTDTQYF
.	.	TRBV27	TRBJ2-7	TGTGCCAGCAGTTTATCGATTCGGGACCACTCCTACGAGCAGTACTTC	CASSLSIRDHSYEQYF
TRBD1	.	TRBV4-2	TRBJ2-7	TGTGCCAGCAGCCACGGGACAGGGGGCAGCGAGCAGTACTTC	CASSHGTGGSEQYF
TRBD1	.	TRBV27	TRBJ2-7	TGTGCCAGCAGCTATCGACAGGGGGCTGGCCTCCCCGAGCAGTACTTC	CASSYRQGAGLPEQYF
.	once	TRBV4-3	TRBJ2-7	TGCGCCAGCAGCCAAGGACCCGACCCCGCCTACGAGCAGTACTTC	CASSQGPDPAYEQYF
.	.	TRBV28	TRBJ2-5	TGTGCCAGCAGTTTGAGTGGGGGGGGGCGAGAGACCCAGTACTTC	CASSLSGGGRETQYF
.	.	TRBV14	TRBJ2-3	TGTGCCAGCAGCCAAGAAAGAGGGGGACTACCGAGCACAGATACGCAGTATTTT	CASSQERGGLPSTDTQYF
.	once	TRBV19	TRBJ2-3	TGTGCCAGTAGAACCTGGTGGCAGAAGGAACCAGATACGCAGTATTTT	CASRTWWQKEPDTQYF
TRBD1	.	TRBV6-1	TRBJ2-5	TGTGCCAGCAGTGCGGGACAGGGGGCGCACATTCCGGAGACCCAGTACTTC	CASSAGQGAHIPETQYF
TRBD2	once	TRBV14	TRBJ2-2	TGTGCCAGCAGCCTATTTGGACTAGCGGGATTCACCGGGGAGCTGTTTTTT	CASSLFGLAGFTGELFF
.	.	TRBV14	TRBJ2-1	TGTGCCAGCAGCCAAGTCGCTAGAAGCTCCTACAATGAGCAGTTCTTC	CASSQVARSSYNEQFF
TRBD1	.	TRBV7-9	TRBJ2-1	TGTGCCAGCAGCTCTCCCGGGACAGGGGGGACCTACAATGAGCAGTTCTTC	CASSSPGTGGTYNEQFF
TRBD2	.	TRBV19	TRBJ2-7	TGTGCCAGTAGTGTCGTCTTTTCGGGAGGTTCCTACGAGCAGTACTTC	CASSVVFSGGSYEQYF
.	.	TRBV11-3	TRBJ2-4	TGTGCCAGCAGCTCGGGCGGGGACTCAGCCAAAAACATTCAGTACTTC	CASSSGGDSAKNIQYF
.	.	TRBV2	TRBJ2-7	TGTGCCAGCAGTGCCGTCACCCCCTACGAGCAGTACTTC	CASSAVTPYEQYF
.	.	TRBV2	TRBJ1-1	TGTGCCAGCAGGGGGGGACGGGAAGCTTTCTTT	CASRGGREAFF
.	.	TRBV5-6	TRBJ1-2	TGTGCCAGCAGCTTGGGACCGGCGTATGGCTACACCTTC	CASSLGPAYGYTF
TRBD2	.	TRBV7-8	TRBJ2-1	TGTGCCAGCAGCGGACCGCGGGGGTTTGGGTCGAATGAGCAGTTCTTC	CASSGPRGFGSNEQFF
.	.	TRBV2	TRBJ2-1	TGTGCCAGCAGTGTAATGAGTGAGCAGTTCTTC	CASSVMSEQFF
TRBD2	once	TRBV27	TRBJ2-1	TGTGCCAGCAGTTACGGAAACCAGGGACTAGCGCAGTTCTTC	CASSYGNQGLAQFF